The 12 T cell receptor beta chains reported below all come from one sample, sequenced in a study of cytomegalovirus exposure and HLA in healthy donors. The study ran its PCR with 60 Vbeta and 13 Jbeta primers. Method: immunoSEQ multiplex PCR; TCRdb's copy keeps in-frame clones and lacks some. The sample gives hundreds of thousands of clones, approximately 79% of which show up once; 1.5% to 2% is in the top ten. The sample taken for sequencing was PBMCs. These receptors all come from a man in his late teens or twenties in good health and CMV-seronegative.

CDR3 nucleotide sequence: TGTGCCAGCATGAGACGGGGCCAAGAGACCCAGTACTTC. This gives the protein CASMRRGQETQYF. This chain uses TRBV2 with TRBJ2-5; tentative D call: TRBD2 (5 bases). From germline, CDR1 is SNHLY and CDR2 FYNNEI. CDR3 length equals 13 residues. V lost 7 bases to trimming and J lost 1 base, with 10 bases between them.

The V gene is TRBV27, the J gene TRBJ2-3; D gene uncertain. The CDR3 length is 14 residues. Germline V gene data show CDR1 as MNHEY and CDR2 as SMNVEV (reference sequence). The V gene lost 0 bases and the J gene lost 6 bases, with 10 bases spanning the gap. The CDR3 DNA reads TGTGCCAGCAGTTTATCACCGGCGGCGGATACGCAGTATTTT. Translating gives CASSLSPAADTQYF.

V and J are TRBV7-6 and TRBJ1-1, with TRBD1 matching 7 bases. The CDR3 contains 18 residues. Losses at the gene ends were 2 bases for V and 0 bases for J; bases not matched to a gene: 12. Germline CDR1 SGHVS, CDR2 FNYEAQ. The CDR3 region has the DNA TGTGCCAGCAGCTTATCCCAGGGGGATTTGGGAATGAACACTGAAGCTTTCTTT. Its translation: CASSLSQGDLGMNTEAFF.

The genes are TRBV10-3 and TRBJ1-1; 9 bases match TRBD1. CDR1 is ENHRY, CDR2 SYGVKD, per germline. This CDR3 region has 13 residues. The ends lost 6 bases at V and 5 bases at J; junction bases unmatched: 4. The CDR3 DNA reads as TGTGCCATCAGCTTGGACAGGGGAACTGAAGCTTTCTTT. Protein sequence: CAISLDRGTEAFF.

The chain joins TRBV25-1 to TRBJ1-1, with D maybe TRBD1 (6 bases). The ends were cut back, 4 bases at V and 1 base at J, with 7 bases in the middle. The CDR3 is made up of 13 amino acids. Germline V gene data show CDR1 as MGHDK and CDR2 as SYGVNS. The CDR3 DNA follows: TGTGCCAGCAGTGGACAGGAGAACACTGAAGCTTTCTTT. Translated, it gives CASSGQENTEAFF.

The V call is TRBV5-6, the J call TRBJ1-3, with unresolved D. This CDR3 has 14 amino acids. Germline CDR1 is SGHDT and CDR2 is YYEEEE. The V and J ends lost 4 bases and 0 bases respectively, with 8 bases between them. The CDR3 DNA sequence: TGTGCCAGCAGCCTCCTAACCTCTGGAAACACCATATATTTT. This codes for CASSLLTSGNTIYF.

Concerning this clone: Other nucleotide sequences from this sample produce the same CDR3. The V gene is TRBV6-5, the J gene TRBJ1-1; D remains ambiguous. The CDR3 covers 13 residues. Germline values: CDR1 MNHEY, CDR2 SVGAGI. V lost 3 bases and J lost 1, with 6 bases in between. The CDR3 DNA sequence: TGTGCCAGCAGTTATCGGGGGAACACTGAAGCTTTCTTT. It is translated as CASSYRGNTEAFF.

The chain links TRBV10-3 to TRBJ1-2; TRBD1 is a possible D gene (5 bases). This CDR3 contains 14 residues. V dropped 2 bases and J dropped 5 bases, with 12 bases sitting between them. CDR1 and CDR2 (germline): ENHRY, SYGVKD. The CDR3 spells CAISEPGEGYGYTF. As DNA, the CDR3 is TGTGCCATCAGTGAGCCGGGAGAGGGGTATGGCTACACCTTC.

V and J are TRBV19 and TRBJ2-3; possibly TRBD2 for D (5 bases). The V gene's germline CDR1 is LNHDA and CDR2 SQIVND (reference sequence). Trimming left V 5 bases short and J 2 bases short, with 17 bases between. The CDR3 is 16 residues long. CDR3 sequence reads: CASSSERFASTDTQYF. In DNA, the CDR3 is TGTGCCAGTAGTTCCGAGCGGTTTGCCTCCACAGATACGCAGTATTTT.

The rearrangement uses TRBV9 and TRBJ2-3; D unclear. The germline CDR1 and CDR2 sequences are SGDLS and YYNGEE. V gave up 4 bases and J gave up 9 bases, with 9 bases separating them. The CDR3 totals 11 residues. The CDR3 coding sequence is TGTGCCAGCAGCTTTGGAGAGACGCAGTATTTT. It translates to CASSFGETQYF.

Only one count was recorded for this clone. The V and J genes are TRBV5-4 and TRBJ1-1, with unresolved D. CDR1 SGHNT and CDR2 YYREEE come from the germline V gene (reference sequence). V gave up 0 bases and J gave up 7 bases, with 4 bases separating them. The CDR3 runs to 11 residues. CDR3 protein: CASSLGLEAFF. The CDR3 DNA is TGTGCCAGCAGCTTGGGGCTTGAAGCTTTCTTT.

This clone was seen a handful of times. This chain uses TRBV1 with TRBJ1-5; the table's D call of TRBD1 was not tested on the DNA. TRBV1 is assigned pseudogene status. The CDR3 extends over 18 amino acids. The CDR3 here is CTSSPLRQGTGIGQPQHF. The CDR3 nucleotides read TGCACCAGCAGCCCACTTCGCCAGGGGACGGGTATCGGTCAGCCCCAGCATTTT.